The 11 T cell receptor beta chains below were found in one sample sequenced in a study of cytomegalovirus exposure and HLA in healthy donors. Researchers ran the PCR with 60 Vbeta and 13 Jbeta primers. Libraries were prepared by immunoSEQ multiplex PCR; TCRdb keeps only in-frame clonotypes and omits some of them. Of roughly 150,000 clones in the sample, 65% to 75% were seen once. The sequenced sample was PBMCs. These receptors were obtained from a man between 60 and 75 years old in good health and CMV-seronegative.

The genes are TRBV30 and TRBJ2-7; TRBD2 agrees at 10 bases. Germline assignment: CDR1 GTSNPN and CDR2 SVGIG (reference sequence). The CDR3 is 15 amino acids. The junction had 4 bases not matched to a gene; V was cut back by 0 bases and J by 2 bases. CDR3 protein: CAWSVGTSAAYEQYF. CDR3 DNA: TGTGCCTGGAGTGTAGGGACTAGCGCAGCCTACGAGCAGTACTTC.

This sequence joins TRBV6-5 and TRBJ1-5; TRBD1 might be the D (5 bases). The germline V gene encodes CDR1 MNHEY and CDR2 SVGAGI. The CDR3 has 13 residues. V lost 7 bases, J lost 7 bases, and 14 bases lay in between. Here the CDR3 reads CASKGRGDQPQHF. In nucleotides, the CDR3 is TGTGCCAGCAAAGGCCGGGGGGACCAGCCCCAGCATTTT.

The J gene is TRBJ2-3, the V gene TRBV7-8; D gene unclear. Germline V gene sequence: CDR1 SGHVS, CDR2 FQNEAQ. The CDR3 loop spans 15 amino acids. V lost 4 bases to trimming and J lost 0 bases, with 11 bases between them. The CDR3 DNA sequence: TGTGCCAGCAGCTACCCCAGTGGTAGCACAGATACGCAGTATTTT. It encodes CASSYPSGSTDTQYF.

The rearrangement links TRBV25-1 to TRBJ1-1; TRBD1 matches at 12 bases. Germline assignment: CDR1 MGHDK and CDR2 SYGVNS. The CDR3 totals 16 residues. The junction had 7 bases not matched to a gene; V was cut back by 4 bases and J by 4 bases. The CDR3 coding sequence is TGTGCCAGCAGTGGAGGGACAGGGGGCAGGGGCACTGAAGCTTTCTTT. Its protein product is CASSGGTGGRGTEAFF.

The CDR3: CASSSQGAGRDEQYF. In DNA form, the CDR3 reads TGTGCCAGCAGCTCCCAGGGGGCAGGGAGAGACGAGCAGTACTTC. The chain employs TRBV5-4 and TRBJ2-7; TRBD1 matches 8 bases. Germline V CDR1 and CDR2: SGHNT, YYREEE (reference sequence). The CDR3 extends over 15 amino acids. V lost 3 bases and J lost 5; bases outside the gene matches: 10.

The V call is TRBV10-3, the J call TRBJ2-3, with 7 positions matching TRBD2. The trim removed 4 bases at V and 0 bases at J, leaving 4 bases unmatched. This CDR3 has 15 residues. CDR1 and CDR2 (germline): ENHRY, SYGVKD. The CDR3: CAISGGLKSTDTQYF. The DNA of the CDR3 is TGTGCCATCAGTGGGGGACTAAAGAGCACAGATACGCAGTATTTT.

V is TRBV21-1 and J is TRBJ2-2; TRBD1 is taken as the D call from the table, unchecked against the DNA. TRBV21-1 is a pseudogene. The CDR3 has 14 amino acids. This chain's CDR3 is CASSRHPNTGELFF. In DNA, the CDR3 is TGTGCCAGCAGTCGACACCCGAACACCGGGGAGCTGTTTTTT.

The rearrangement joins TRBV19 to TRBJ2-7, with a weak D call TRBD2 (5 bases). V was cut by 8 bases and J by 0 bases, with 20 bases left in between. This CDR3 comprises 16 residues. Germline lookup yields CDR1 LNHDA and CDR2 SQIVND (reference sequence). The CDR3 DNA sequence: TGTGCCAGTGGGCCAGGAGGAGTCTCGAGCTCCTACGAGCAGTACTTC. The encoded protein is CASGPGGVSSSYEQYF.

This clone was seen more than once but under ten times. For the CDR3, the DNA is TGTGCCAGTAGTATAGGGGGCCAGGGCTCCTACAATGAGCAGTTCTTC. Residues: CASSIGGQGSYNEQFF. This rearrangement joins TRBV19 to TRBJ2-1, with D tentatively TRBD1 (5 bases). Germline loops: CDR1 LNHDA, CDR2 SQIVND (reference sequence). The CDR3 is 16 residues long. V shed 1 base and J shed 0 bases, with 10 bases lying between them.

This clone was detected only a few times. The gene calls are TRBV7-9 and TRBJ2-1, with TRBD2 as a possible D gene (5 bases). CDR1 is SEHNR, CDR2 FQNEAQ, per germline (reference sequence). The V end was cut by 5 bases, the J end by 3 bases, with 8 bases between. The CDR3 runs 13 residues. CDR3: CASSLTSYNEQFF. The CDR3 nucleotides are TGTGCCAGCAGCCTAACTAGCTACAATGAGCAGTTCTTC.

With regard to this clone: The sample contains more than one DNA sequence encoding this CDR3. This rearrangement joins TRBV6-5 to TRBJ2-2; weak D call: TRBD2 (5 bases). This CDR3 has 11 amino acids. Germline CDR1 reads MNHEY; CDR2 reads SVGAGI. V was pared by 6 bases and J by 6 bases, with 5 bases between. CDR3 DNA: TGTGCCAGCAGGCGGGCCGGGGAGCTGTTTTTT. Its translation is CASRRAGELFF.